The 5 T cell receptor beta chains below were found in one sample sequenced in a study of control samples from healthy donors and cancer patients. TCRdb's copy holds only in-frame clones and misses some; the assay was immunoSEQ multiplex PCR. The sample lists 100,000 to 110,000 clones, over 75% occurring once. The specimen sequenced was blood. The receptors here all came from a woman between 45 and 60 years old in good health.

This clone appeared a single time. The gene calls are TRBV5-1 and TRBJ1-2; D is unresolved. V lost 5 bases, J lost 4 bases, and 18 bases lay in between. The CDR3 is 15 amino acids. CDR1 SGHRS and CDR2 YFSETQ come from the germline V gene. CDR3 sequence: CASRSPARNPYGYTF. CDR3 sequence (DNA): TGCGCCAGCAGATCCCCGGCAAGAAACCCCTATGGCTACACCTTC.

The chain links TRBV6-1 to TRBJ1-1; no definite D call. Trimming pared 4 bases from V and 11 bases from J, leaving 23 bases between. Germline CDR1 MNHNS, CDR2 SASEGT. The CDR3 covers 15 residues. CDR3 residues: CASSGLAALPLDAFF. CDR3 nucleotide sequence: TGTGCCAGCAGTGGCCTGGCGGCCCTCCCGTTAGATGCTTTCTTT.

V usage is TRBV9 and J usage is TRBJ1-1, with D uncertain. The CDR3 is 13 residues long. Germline CDR1 SGDLS, CDR2 YYNGEE. V was pared by 8 bases and J by 5 bases, with 16 bases between. The CDR3 is CASSKEMGTEAFF. The CDR3 DNA is TGTGCCAGTTCGAAGGAGATGGGGACTGAAGCTTTCTTT.

This clone has just a few counts. A junction end diverges from the germline sequence, so it may reflect a read error. The gene calls are TRBV30 and TRBJ2-7; D is unresolved. This CDR3 has 12 residues. CDR1 is GTSNPN and CDR2 is SVGIG in the germline V gene (reference sequence). The CDR3 loop is CASAVDPYEQYF. CDR3 nucleotides: TGCGCGTCCGCCGTAGATCCCTACGAGCAGTACTTC.

This clone was detected once. The chain combines TRBV6-1 with TRBJ1-3, with TRBD1 as a possible D gene (5 bases). V gave up 0 bases and J gave up 8 bases, with 14 bases separating them. CDR3 size: 15 residues. Germline V CDR1 and CDR2: MNHNS, SASEGT. CDR3 in amino acids: CASSEAGVLGHTIYF. The CDR3 DNA follows: TGTGCCAGCAGTGAAGCGGGGGTACTGGGTCACACCATATATTTT.